The rows below give T cell receptor beta chains drawn from one sample of a study of blood T cell repertoires in COVID-19. Produced via immunoSEQ multiplex PCR; TCRdb's table is partial and in-frame only. The sample comprises 150,000 to 200,000 clones, under 80% of which are singletons, and 3% rests with the top ten. The sequencing sample was made of peripheral blood. Receptor source: a woman older than 75 with acute or convalescent COVID-19. Both conserved end residues are part of each CDR3. A D gene is named only where the DNA matches it firmly. Not all rows give a size; the values are once, few, many and, for expanded clones, a class.

d_call | j_call | v_call | cdr3_length | clone_size | cdr3_nt | cdr3_aa
TRBD1 | TRBJ1-5 | TRBV16 | 13 | - | TGTGCCAGCAGACAGGGGGCGGGTCAGCCCCAGCATTTT | CASRQGAGQPQHF
- | TRBJ1-5 | TRBV19 | 16 | - | TGTGCCAGTAGTATACCGCGGGGGTATAGCAATCAGCCCCAGCATTTT | CASSIPRGYSNQPQHF
TRBD1 | TRBJ1-5 | TRBV27 | 13 | - | TGTGCCAGCAGTCACAGGGGTGGTCAGCCCCAGCATTTT | CASSHRGGQPQHF
TRBD1 | TRBJ1-1 | TRBV11-1 | 15 | - | TGTGCCAGCAGCCGACAGGGAGCCATGAACACTGAAGCTTTCTTT | CASSRQGAMNTEAFF
- | TRBJ2-7 | TRBV27 | 16 | - | TGTGCCAGCAGTTTTGAACTGGCCAGCGTTGGGTACGAGCAGTACTTC | CASSFELASVGYEQYF
TRBD1 | TRBJ2-2 | TRBV29-1 | 15 | - | TGCAGCGTTGAAGGTCCACAGGGGGTCACCGGGGAGCTGTTTTTT | CSVEGPQGVTGELFF
TRBD1 | TRBJ1-2 | TRBV28 | 18 | - | TGTGCCAGCAGTTTGCGAATCTCGACAGGGGGTGATGTCTATGGCTACACCTTC | CASSLRISTGGDVYGYTF
TRBD1 | TRBJ1-5 | TRBV19 | 18 | few | TGTGCCAGTAGTACCGGACAGGCGGGTATTGGCAGCAATCAGCCCCAGCATTTT | CASSTGQAGIGSNQPQHF
TRBD1 | TRBJ1-1 | TRBV6-2/TRBV6-3 | 15 | - | TGTGCCAGCAGTCCCCCGGGACAGGGGACCCCTGAAGCTTTCTTT | CASSPPGQGTPEAFF
TRBD1 | TRBJ1-6 | TRBV7-9 | 16 | many | TGTGCCAGCAGCTTTGGTGTTTGGGGACAGGGGACACCCCTCCACTTT | CASSFGVWGQGTPLHF
- | TRBJ1-1 | TRBV30 | 15 | - | TGTGCCTGGAGGAGTACCGGGACATCGAACACTGAAGCTTTCTTT | CAWRSTGTSNTEAFF
- | TRBJ1-2 | TRBV16 | 15 | - | TGTGCCAGCAGCCAATCTCAGTGGCAGGGGTATGGCTACACCTTC | CASSQSQWQGYGYTF
TRBD1 | TRBJ2-3 | TRBV18 | 17 | - | TGTGCCAGCTCACCACCAGGCGACAGGGCCATTGCAGATACGCAGTATTTT | CASSPPGDRAIADTQYF
- | TRBJ1-1 | TRBV6-6 | 13 | - | TGTGCCAGCAGCCGACGGGGGAACACTGAAGCTTTCTTT | CASSRRGNTEAFF